Below, one T cell receptor beta chain is given with its context. The antigen is undetermined. Each donor gave roughly 2.5 ml of peripheral blood. Germline loops: CDR1 KGHSH, CDR2 LQKENI. The CDR3 has 16 residues. These data originate in a study of monozygotic twins with inflammatory bowel disease. Notes on the study in general: In the analysis, different T cell subtypes could not be told apart.

cDNA was made in eight separate reactions per sample. UMIs were attached via template switching, each with a 6-nucleotide sample barcode. From the 5' RACE reads, TCRdb lists one entry per CDR3 protein and no DNA. The sample has some 170,000 distinct CDR3 sequences. The sequence came from a human donor with ulcerative colitis or Crohn's disease, or a healthy co-twin of an affected twin (not recorded which). The rearrangement links TRBV18 to TRBJ2-5; TCRdb calls TRBD2, which cannot be checked without DNA. The sample comprised blood. The CDR3 protein is CASSTSGETEGETQYF.